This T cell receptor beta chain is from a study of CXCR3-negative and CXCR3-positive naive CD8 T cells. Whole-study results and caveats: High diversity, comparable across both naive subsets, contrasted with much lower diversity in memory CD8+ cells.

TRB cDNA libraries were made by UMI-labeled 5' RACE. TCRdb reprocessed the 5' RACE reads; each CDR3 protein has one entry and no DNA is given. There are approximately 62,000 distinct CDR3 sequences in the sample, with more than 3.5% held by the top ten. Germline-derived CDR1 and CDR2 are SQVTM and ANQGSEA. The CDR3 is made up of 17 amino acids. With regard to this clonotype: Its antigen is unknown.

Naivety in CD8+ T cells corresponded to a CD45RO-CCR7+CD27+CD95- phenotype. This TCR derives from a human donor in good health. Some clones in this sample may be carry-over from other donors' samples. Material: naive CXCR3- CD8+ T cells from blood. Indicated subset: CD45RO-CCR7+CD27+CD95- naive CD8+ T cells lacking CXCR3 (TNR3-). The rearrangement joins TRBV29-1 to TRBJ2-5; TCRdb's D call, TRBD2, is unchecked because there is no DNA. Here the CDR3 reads CSVESLAGAQFQETQYF.